One sample yielded the 17 T cell receptor beta chains listed below, sequenced in a study of shared clonotypes between healthy human individuals (TCRdb year 2020). The library was generated by the immunoSEQ multiplex PCR assay. The table was pulled from immuneACCESS by TCRdb, which kept in-frame rearrangements only. Such tables lose some clones; where checked, under half of the loss comes from unresolved V genes, and the rest has no known cause. This sample has roughly 600,000 clones in its table, and 95% to 98% of those were observed once. The ten largest clones capture around 0.3% of the sample. CD8 naive samples consisted of CD45RO-negative cells that were positively selected for CCR7, yielding a CD45RA+CCR7+ population without TemRA cells. Material: naive CD8+ T cells sorted from blood. The cell subset or site label, read with the paper, signifies: CD45RA+CCR7+. The receptors here all came from a man aged 25 to 40 in good health.

A single count supports this clone. The rearrangement links TRBV13 to TRBJ2-2; perhaps TRBD2 as D (5 bases). The CDR3 is made up of 13 amino acids. CDR1 PRHDT and CDR2 FYEKMQ come from the germline V gene (reference sequence). Trimming took 4 bases from V and 6 from J, leaving 9 bases between them. CDR3 DNA sequence: TGTGCCAGCAGCTCCGAGGACTCCGGGGAGCTGTTTTTT. This codes for CASSSEDSGELFF.

The chain joins TRBV29-1 to TRBJ2-2, with D possibly being TRBD2 (5 bases). CDR3 size: 12 residues. Germline V gene sequence: CDR1 SQVTM, CDR2 ANQGSEA. With 4 bases removed from V and 6 bases from J, the gap between germline ends came to 9 bases. Here the CDR3 DNA reads TGCAGCGTTGCATCCGGGGCCGGGGAGCTGTTTTTT. It specifies CSVASGAGELFF.

The gene calls are TRBV2 and TRBJ2-7; D perhaps matches TRBD1 (6 bases). The CDR3 sequence is 16 residues long. The V gene lost 6 bases and the J gene lost 0 bases, with 18 bases spanning the gap. Germline CDR1 reads SNHLY; CDR2 reads FYNNEI. The chain's CDR3 is CASRPPDRVYSYEQYF. Here the CDR3 DNA reads TGTGCCAGCAGGCCCCCGGACAGAGTTTACTCCTACGAGCAGTACTTC.

The CDR3 DNA reads TGTGCCAGCAGCACTACCGGCCTGCAGCCGCTATACTACGAGCAGTACTTC. It codes for CASSTTGLQPLYYEQYF. The chain is built from TRBV11-2 and TRBJ2-7; the D is unclear. Trimming stripped 5 bases from V and 3 bases from J, with 23 bases between. Germline loops: CDR1 SGHAT, CDR2 FQNNGV. The CDR3 is made up of 17 amino acids.

This chain links TRBV5-4 with TRBJ2-4; 11 bases are shared with TRBD1. The germline gives CDR1 SGHNT, CDR2 YYREEE (reference sequence). CDR3 length: 13 residues. Trimming at V came to 4 bases and at J to 10 bases, leaving 4 bases not matched to a gene. The chain's CDR3 is CASSTGTGGIQYF. The DNA for the CDR3 is TGTGCCAGCAGCACCGGGACAGGGGGGATTCAGTACTTC. Full variable domain (remainder filled in from reference TRBV5-4 and TRBJ2-4): ETGVTQSPTHLIKTRGQQVTLRCSSQSGHNTVSWYQQALGQGPQFIFQYYREEENGRGNFPPRFSGLQFPNYSSELNVNALELDDSALYLCASSTGTGGIQYFGAGTRLSVL.

The chain carries TRBV15 and TRBJ2-7; D gene ambiguous. The CDR3 covers 13 residues. Germline V gives CDR1 LNHNV, CDR2 YYDKDF (reference sequence). The V and J ends lost 2 bases and 1 base respectively, with 6 bases between them. CDR3 region: CATSRSRSYEQYF. In nucleotides, the CDR3 is TGTGCCACCAGCAGATCTCGATCCTACGAGCAGTACTTC. Together with reference TRBV15 and TRBJ2-7, the CDR3 gives the full variable domain: DAMVIQNPRYQVTQFGKPVTLSCSQTLNHNVMYWYQQKSSQAPKLLFHYYDKDFNNEADTPDNFQSRRPNTSFCFLDIRSPGLGDTAMYLCATSRSRSYEQYFGPGTRLTVT.

The V and J genes are TRBV4-1 and TRBJ2-7; 9 bases align to TRBD1. Germline CDR1 reads MGHRA; CDR2 reads YSYEKL. This CDR3 is built from 17 residues. J gave up 3 bases and V 0 bases, and 9 bases lay outside the gene matches. The CDR3 region is CASSQDRTGQGGYEQYF. Here the CDR3 DNA reads TGCGCCAGCAGCCAAGATCGAACGGGACAGGGCGGCTACGAGCAGTACTTC.

The J gene is TRBJ2-7, the V gene TRBV15, with D uncertain. Germline V gene lookup returns CDR1 LNHNV and CDR2 YYDKDF (reference sequence). The CDR3 loop spans 11 amino acids. Trimming left V 3 bases short and J 3 bases short, with 3 bases between. CDR3 protein: CATSSNYEQYF. CDR3 nucleotides: TGTGCCACCAGCAGCAACTACGAGCAGTACTTC.

This clone was picked up one time. The chain uses TRBV7-6 and TRBJ1-1; D is unclear. This CDR3 region has 15 residues. Trimming left V 1 base short and J 0 bases short, with 9 bases between. The germline gives CDR1 SGHVS, CDR2 FNYEAQ. CDR3: CASSLEVNMNTEAFF. CDR3 in DNA: TGTGCCAGCAGCTTAGAAGTTAACATGAACACTGAAGCTTTCTTT. Together with reference TRBV7-6 and TRBJ1-1, the CDR3 gives the full variable domain: GAGVSQSPRYKVTKRGQDVALRCDPISGHVSLYWYRQALGQGPEFLTYFNYEAQQDKSGLPNDRFSAERPEGSISTLTIQRTEQRDSAMYRCASSLEVNMNTEAFFGQGTRLTVV.

J is TRBJ1-1 and V is TRBV6-6, with D unresolved. CDR1 is MNHNY, CDR2 SVGAGI, per germline (reference sequence). CDR3 size: 15 residues. The germline V and J ends were trimmed by 0 bases and 4 bases, with 12 bases remaining between them. DNA of the CDR3: TGTGCCAGCAGTTACTCCTTAGAGGGAGGCACTGAAGCTTTCTTT. The encoded protein is CASSYSLEGGTEAFF.

The chain combines TRBV5-5 with TRBJ2-7; possible D gene TRBD1, 6 bases. V lost 4 bases and J lost 1, with 6 bases in between. Germline V CDR1 and CDR2: SGHKS, YYEKEE (reference sequence). This CDR3 region has 12 residues. DNA for the CDR3: TGTGCCAGCAGCACAGGGTCCTACGAGCAGTACTTC. Encoded protein: CASSTGSYEQYF.

The J gene is TRBJ1-2, the V gene TRBV23-1; D not certain. TRBV23-1 is filed as an ORF, its function uncertain. The CDR3 runs 13 residues. V dropped 0 bases and J dropped 8 bases, with 10 bases sitting between them. The CDR3, as DNA: TGCGCCAGCAGTCAATCACAGTCCGTGGGCTACACCTTC. Its protein product is CASSQSQSVGYTF.

V and J are TRBV10-3 and TRBJ2-1; D tentatively reads TRBD1 or TRBD2 (7 bases each). Trimming pared 2 bases from V and 3 bases from J, leaving 20 bases between. Germline V lookup: CDR1 ENHRY, CDR2 SYGVKD. This CDR3 region has 18 residues. The CDR3, as DNA: TGTGCCATCAGTGAGCCCCAGGGGGGGAGGGATTTCTACAATGAGCAGTTCTTC. This encodes CAISEPQGGRDFYNEQFF.

This clone has only one observation. This chain links TRBV6-6 with TRBJ1-5; no firm D call. This CDR3 has 14 residues. Trimming pared 5 bases from V and 5 bases from J, leaving 13 bases between. Germline loops: CDR1 MNHNY, CDR2 SVGAGI (reference sequence). The DNA for the CDR3 is TGTGCCAGCAGTCGGACGGGAGTCGATCAGCCCCAGCATTTT. Translated: CASSRTGVDQPQHF.

The chain joins TRBV29-1 to TRBJ2-7; 8 bases fit TRBD1. Germline V gene sequence: CDR1 SQVTM, CDR2 ANQGSEA. The CDR3 runs to 14 residues. The V gene end was trimmed by 7 bases and the J gene end by 1 base; junction bases not matched to a gene: 9. CDR3 in amino acids: CSAIGQGESYEQYF. As DNA, the CDR3 is TGCAGCGCGATAGGACAGGGCGAATCCTACGAGCAGTACTTC.

V and J are TRBV10-3 and TRBJ2-7; 9 bases agree with TRBD1. Germline trimming cut 10 bases from V and 6 bases from J; bases unmatched to any gene: 13. Looked up from germline, CDR1 is ENHRY and CDR2 is SYGVKD. The CDR3 runs 14 residues. CDR3 in amino acids: CATSPGQGTSEQYF. Here the CDR3 DNA reads TGTGCCACCTCCCCCGGACAGGGGACTTCCGAGCAGTACTTC.

This chain joins TRBV9 and TRBJ2-2; TRBD2 aligns across 8 bases. V gave up 4 bases and J gave up 2 bases; unmatched junction bases: 7. CDR3 length: 16 amino acids. Germline-derived CDR1 and CDR2 are SGDLS and YYNGEE. CDR3 region: CASSTPSGRNTGELFF. The CDR3 nucleotides read TGTGCCAGCAGCACCCCTAGCGGGCGAAACACCGGGGAGCTGTTTTTT.